Listed below are T cell receptor beta chains from one sample, sequenced in a study of T-cell reconstitution after alpha-beta-depleted transplantation in children. TCRdb reprocessed the PCR reads via MiXCR and lists one record per CDR3 protein. The table records over 150,000 distinct CDR3 sequences, 6.3% of them present only once. The sample here was PBMCs, taken before TCRalphabeta/CD19-depleted stem cell transplant. These receptors all come from a girl in the first two years of life with combined immunodeficiency, due to receive a stem cell transplant. CDR3s include the opening cysteine and the closing phenylalanine or tryptophan. Each record gives: clone size, D gene, V gene, J gene, CDR3 protein, CDR3 DNA. The D gene is left open where the match is weak. A row's size may be missing; if present it is once, few, many or a size class.

size: many; D: NA; V: TRBV3-1; J: TRBJ2-6; CDR3: CASSQGHGGGANVLTF; DNA: TGTGCCAGCAGCCAAGGACACGGTGGTGGGGCCAACGTCCTGACTTTC
size: many; D: NA; V: TRBV5-5; J: TRBJ1-1; CDR3: CASSLSAGNTEAFF; DNA: TGTGCCAGCAGCTTGTCGGCAGGGAACACTGAAGCTTTCTTT
size: many; D: NA; V: TRBV20-1; J: TRBJ2-7; CDR3: CSAKNRDTGWAQYF; DNA: TGCAGTGCCAAGAACAGGGATACCGGTTGGGCGCAGTACTTC
size: NA; D: TRBD2; V: TRBV6-2/TRBV6-3; J: TRBJ2-1; CDR3: CASSVGRGASYNEQFF; DNA: TGTGCCAGCAGCGTTGGGCGGGGGGCCTCCTACAATGAGCAGTTCTTC
size: many; D: NA; V: TRBV9; J: TRBJ2-3; CDR3: CASSMRPLTFTDTQYF; DNA: TGTGCCAGCAGCATGAGGCCTCTAACATTCACAGATACGCAGTATTTT
size: many; D: NA; V: TRBV12-3/TRBV12-4; J: TRBJ2-5; CDR3: CASSLGLEETQYF; DNA: TGTGCCAGCAGTTTAGGTCTTGAAGAGACCCAGTACTTC
size: few; D: NA; V: TRBV20-1; J: TRBJ2-2; CDR3: CSARDPGSTGELFF; DNA: TGCAGTGCTAGAGATCCAGGGAGCACCGGGGAGCTGTTTTTT
size: many; D: NA; V: TRBV29-1; J: TRBJ2-3; CDR3: CSVEDRDPRTDTQYF; DNA: TGCAGCGTTGAAGACAGGGACCCCCGAACAGATACGCAGTATTTT
size: many; D: NA; V: TRBV6-5; J: TRBJ2-7; CDR3: CASSYSSGARSYEQYF; DNA: TGTGCCAGCAGTTACTCGAGCGGTGCCCGGTCCTACGAGCAGTACTTC
size: few; D: NA; V: TRBV28; J: TRBJ2-7; CDR3: CASSLRPFLAYTYEQYF; DNA: TGTGCCAGCAGTTTACGTCCTTTTCTAGCGTATACCTACGAGCAGTACTTC
size: many; D: NA; V: TRBV12-5; J: TRBJ2-5; CDR3: CASGSLRETQYF; DNA: TGTGCTAGTGGATCTCTACGGGAGACCCAGTACTTC
size: NA; D: NA; V: TRBV4-1; J: TRBJ1-4; CDR3: CASSQDRGGRPNEKLFF; DNA: TGCGCCAGCAGCCAAGATCGGGGGGGCCGACCTAATGAAAAACTGTTTTTT
size: many; D: TRBD2; V: TRBV20-1; J: TRBJ2-1; CDR3: CSARASGRLDEQFF; DNA: TGCAGTGCTAGAGCTAGCGGGAGATTAGATGAGCAGTTCTTC
size: many; D: NA; V: TRBV6-5; J: TRBJ1-2; CDR3: CASSYEVRVDSDYGYTF; DNA: TGTGCCAGCAGTTACGAAGTCAGGGTCGATAGCGACTATGGCTACACCTTC
size: NA; D: TRBD2; V: TRBV12-5; J: TRBJ2-3; CDR3: CASGLVLGLAGVGDTQYF; DNA: TGTGCTAGTGGTTTGGTCCTGGGACTAGCGGGAGTTGGAGATACGCAGTATTTT
size: NA; D: NA; V: TRBV2; J: TRBJ2-7; CDR3: CASSDELHPSFYEQYF; DNA: TGTGCCAGCAGTGATGAACTACATCCGTCCTTCTACGAGCAGTACTTC
size: many; D: TRBD2; V: TRBV9; J: TRBJ2-7; CDR3: CASSQLAAGYEQYF; DNA: TGTGCCAGCAGCCAACTAGCGGCGGGCTACGAGCAGTACTTC
size: many; D: NA; V: TRBV12-3/TRBV12-4; J: TRBJ2-7; CDR3: CASSFGQTYEQYF; DNA: TGTGCCAGCAGTTTCGGCCAAACCTACGAGCAGTACTTC
size: many; D: NA; V: TRBV20-1; J: TRBJ1-2; CDR3: CSAREGPTGYTF; DNA: TGCAGTGCTAGAGAGGGGCCGACTGGCTACACCTTC
size: NA; D: NA; V: TRBV13; J: TRBJ2-7; CDR3: CASSLIQGYEQYF; DNA: TGTGCCAGCTCCCTTATCCAGGGCTACGAGCAGTACTTC
size: many; D: NA; V: TRBV2; J: TRBJ2-5; CDR3: CARGTLREETQYF; DNA: TGTGCCAGAGGGACCCTCAGGGAAGAGACCCAGTACTTC
size: many; D: TRBD1; V: TRBV7-8; J: TRBJ2-1; CDR3: CASSLVGQQAFYNEQFF; DNA: TGTGCCAGCAGCTTAGTGGGACAGCAAGCTTTTTACAATGAGCAGTTCTTC
size: many; D: NA; V: TRBV6-2/TRBV6-3; J: TRBJ2-6; CDR3: CASRTGRITGANVLTF; DNA: TGTGCCAGCCGGACCGGCAGGATTACTGGGGCCAACGTCCTGACTTTC
size: many; D: TRBD1; V: TRBV29-1; J: TRBJ2-7; CDR3: CSVGDSYEQYF; DNA: TGCAGCGTTGGGGACAGTTACGAGCAGTACTTC
size: many; D: NA; V: TRBV20-1; J: TRBJ2-7; CDR3: CSARQAGDEQYF; DNA: TGCAGTGCTAGACAGGCGGGCGACGAGCAGTACTTC
size: many; D: NA; V: TRBV21-1; J: TRBJ2-7; CDR3: CASRPRAGLEGRNF; DNA: TGTGCCAGCAGACCGAGGGCAGGGCTTGAGGGGCGGAACTTC
size: NA; D: TRBD2; V: TRBV20-1; J: TRBJ2-1; CDR3: CSAHTGLAVNEQFF; DNA: TGCAGTGCCCACACGGGACTAGCTGTCAATGAGCAGTTCTTC
size: many; D: NA; V: TRBV4-2; J: TRBJ1-4; CDR3: CASSQGPNLSTNEKLFF; DNA: TGTGCCAGCAGCCAAGGTCCGAACCTATCAACTAATGAAAAACTGTTTTTT
size: NA; D: NA; V: TRBV12-3/TRBV12-4; J: TRBJ2-7; CDR3: CASSHQRGGGEAREQYF; DNA: TGTGCCAGCAGCCACCAGAGGGGGGGGGGCGAGGCTAGGGAGCAGTACTTC
size: few; D: TRBD2; V: TRBV20-1; J: TRBJ2-3; CDR3: CSARIGSLLAGVTDTQYF; DNA: TGCAGTGCTAGAATCGGGTCCCTACTAGCGGGCGTCACAGATACGCAGTATTTT
size: many; D: NA; V: TRBV28; J: TRBJ1-2; CDR3: CASEGGTSRSYTF; DNA: TGTGCCAGCGAAGGCGGGACATCACGAAGCTACACCTTC
size: NA; D: NA; V: TRBV13; J: TRBJ1-3; CDR3: CASCKRLGTPLNSGNTIYF; DNA: TGTGCCAGCTGCAAAAGACTCGGGACACCTCTTAACTCTGGAAACACCATATATTTT
size: many; D: TRBD2; V: TRBV5-1; J: TRBJ2-7; CDR3: CASSSISHGTRPYEQYF; DNA: TGCGCCAGCAGCTCGATCTCGCATGGGACTAGACCCTACGAGCAGTACTTC
size: many; D: NA; V: TRBV7-6; J: TRBJ2-1; CDR3: CASSLNGYNEQFF; DNA: TGTGCCAGCAGCTTAAACGGATACAATGAGCAGTTCTTC
size: many; D: NA; V: TRBV6-5; J: TRBJ2-5; CDR3: CASSYTSQETQYF; DNA: TGTGCCAGCAGTTACACGTCCCAAGAGACCCAGTACTTC
size: many; D: NA; V: TRBV4-2; J: TRBJ2-2; CDR3: CASSRRDTGELFF; DNA: TGTGCCAGCAGCCGGAGGGACACCGGGGAGCTGTTTTTT
size: many; D: NA; V: TRBV7-8; J: TRBJ2-5; CDR3: CASSLLPTGETQYF; DNA: TGTGCCAGCAGCCTCCTCCCGACGGGGGAGACCCAGTACTTC
size: few; D: NA; V: TRBV7-9; J: TRBJ2-7; CDR3: CASSPTGGRDFYEQYF; DNA: TGTGCCAGCAGTCCCACAGGGGGGAGGGACTTTTACGAGCAGTACTTC
size: many; D: TRBD2; V: TRBV18; J: TRBJ2-2; CDR3: CASSPAFRAGSLTGELFF; DNA: TGTGCCAGCTCACCAGCTTTTAGAGCGGGGTCGCTCACCGGGGAGCTGTTTTTT
size: many; D: NA; V: TRBV2; J: TRBJ2-7; CDR3: CASRGDGEQYF; DNA: TGTGCCAGCAGAGGGGATGGAGAGCAGTACTTC
size: many; D: TRBD2; V: TRBV20-1; J: TRBJ2-3; CDR3: CSARGGTSGHVTDTQYF; DNA: TGCAGTGCTAGAGGTGGGACTAGCGGGCATGTCACAGATACGCAGTATTTT
size: many; D: NA; V: TRBV28; J: TRBJ2-7; CDR3: CASCLHVPVGEQYF; DNA: TGTGCCAGCTGTCTTCACGTCCCGGTGGGCGAGCAGTACTTC